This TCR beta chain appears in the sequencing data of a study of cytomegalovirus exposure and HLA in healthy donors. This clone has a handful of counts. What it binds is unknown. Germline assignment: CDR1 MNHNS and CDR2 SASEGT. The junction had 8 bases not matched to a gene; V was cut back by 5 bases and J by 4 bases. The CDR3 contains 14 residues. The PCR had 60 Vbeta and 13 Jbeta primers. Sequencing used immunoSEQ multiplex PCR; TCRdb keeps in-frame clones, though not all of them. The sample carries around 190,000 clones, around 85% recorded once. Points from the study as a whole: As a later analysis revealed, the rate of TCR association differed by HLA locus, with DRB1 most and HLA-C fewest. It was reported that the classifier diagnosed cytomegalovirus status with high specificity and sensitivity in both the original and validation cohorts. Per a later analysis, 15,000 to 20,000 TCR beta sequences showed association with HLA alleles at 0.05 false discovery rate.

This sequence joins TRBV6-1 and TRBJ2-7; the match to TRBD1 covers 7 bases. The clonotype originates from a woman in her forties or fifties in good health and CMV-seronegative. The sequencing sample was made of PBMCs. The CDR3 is CASSRTGVGYEQYF. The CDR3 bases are TGTGCCAGCAGTCGGACAGGCGTTGGGTACGAGCAGTACTTC.